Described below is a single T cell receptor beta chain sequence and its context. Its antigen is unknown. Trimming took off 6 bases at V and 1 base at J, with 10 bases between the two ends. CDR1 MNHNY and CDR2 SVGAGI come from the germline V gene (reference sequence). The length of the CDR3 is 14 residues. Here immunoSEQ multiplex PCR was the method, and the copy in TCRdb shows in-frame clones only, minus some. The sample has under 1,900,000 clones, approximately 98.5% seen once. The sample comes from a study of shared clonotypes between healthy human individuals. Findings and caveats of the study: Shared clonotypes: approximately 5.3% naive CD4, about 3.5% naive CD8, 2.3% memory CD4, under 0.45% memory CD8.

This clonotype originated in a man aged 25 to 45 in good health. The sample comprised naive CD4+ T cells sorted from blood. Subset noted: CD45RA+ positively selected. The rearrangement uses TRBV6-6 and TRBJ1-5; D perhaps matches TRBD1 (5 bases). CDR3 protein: CASRPTGSNQPQHF. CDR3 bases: TGTGCCAGCAGACCTACAGGAAGCAATCAGCCCCAGCATTTT.